This T cell receptor (beta chain) emerged from a study of T cell repertoires in cytomegalovirus infection. Study-level background: CMV epitopes used comprised recently identified HLA-C-restricted ones and well-studied HLA-B-restricted ones. The public TCR beta signatures pointed to both CMV infection and matching HLA type. Broader study findings: Summed frequency of public TCR beta families distinguished CMV carriers with the relevant HLA. HLA-C-restricted CMV-specific TCR beta clonotypes prevailed in the ex vivo response.

For this clonotype: No antigen is known for it.

This CDR3 spans 14 amino acids. Trimming removed 10 bases from V and 6 bases from J, with 20 bases in between. The germline CDR1 and CDR2 sequences are SGHVS and FQNEAQ. From the reads, TCRdb called clonotypes with MiXCR, one entry per CDR3 protein. In the table there are some 940,000 distinct CDR3 sequences, more than 25% of which are singletons. Sequenced material: cultured CD8+ T cells from PBMCs, taken from culture after CMV antigen stimulation. This clonotype was obtained from a human donor in good health (CMV status not recorded). Some clones in this sample may be carry-over from other donors' samples. The rearrangement links TRBV7-8 to TRBJ2-3, with no clear D. CDR3 DNA sequence: TGTGCCACCCAAGGACCCGCCATTTCGGATACGCAGTATTTT. This gives the protein CATQGPAISDTQYF.